Each of the 18 T cell receptor beta chains below was sequenced from the same sample in a study of technical replicates of blood from a few donors. Sequencing was performed with immunoSEQ multiplex PCR; in TCRdb, only in-frame clones are kept and a portion is missing. The table has 70,000 or so clones, approximately 88% seen once. Sequenced: PBMCs. The receptors were sampled from a human donor in good health. Some clones in this sample may be carry-over from other donors' samples.

This clone was found a few times. The chain employs TRBV30 and TRBJ2-1, with TRBD1 identical over 9 bases. Per germline, CDR1 GTSNPN and CDR2 SVGIG (reference sequence). CDR3 size: 16 residues. J gave up 6 bases and V 0 bases, and 9 bases lay outside the gene matches. The CDR3 here is CAWSVLGTGLVNEQFF. CDR3 coding DNA: TGTGCCTGGAGTGTACTTGGGACAGGGCTCGTCAATGAGCAGTTCTTC.

The CDR3 protein is CASSSYETQYF. CDR3 DNA sequence: TGTGCCAGCAGTTCTTATGAGACCCAGTACTTC. The chain couples TRBV6-5 to TRBJ2-5; no firm D call. The V gene lost 4 bases and the J gene lost 5 bases, with 5 bases spanning the gap. Germline values: CDR1 MNHEY, CDR2 SVGAGI. The CDR3 spans 11 residues.

J is TRBJ2-4 and V is TRBV6-5; no reliable D call. Germline CDR1 reads MNHEY; CDR2 reads SVGAGI. V was shortened by 7 bases and J by 5 bases, with 15 bases between the two germline ends. The CDR3 loop spans 14 amino acids. The DNA for the CDR3 is TGTGCCAGCAAGCCAGGCTTAACTCAAAACATTCAGTACTTC. Translation gives CASKPGLTQNIQYF.

This chain uses TRBV9 with TRBJ1-2; TRBD1 matches 9 bases. V shed 1 base, J shed 2 bases, and the junction held 3 bases outside the gene matches. This CDR3 is 15 amino acids long. Per germline, CDR1 SGDLS and CDR2 YYNGEE. In nucleotides, the CDR3 is TGTGCCAGCAGCGTACGGGGACAGGGAAACTATGGCTACACCTTC. Protein product: CASSVRGQGNYGYTF.

The gene calls are TRBV30 and TRBJ2-3; D perhaps matches TRBD2 (5 bases). Deletions cut 8 bases from V and 3 bases from J, with 18 bases between. The germline gives CDR1 GTSNPN, CDR2 SVGIG (reference sequence). This CDR3 region has 14 residues. CDR3 bases: TGTGCCCGATCTGTGGGAGTTACAACAGATACGCAGTATTTT. Its translation: CARSVGVTTDTQYF.

The V call is TRBV25-1, the J call TRBJ2-7; TRBD1 aligns across 7 bases. With 5 bases clipped from V and 7 bases from J, the junction kept 5 bases outside the gene matches. Germline lookup yields CDR1 MGHDK and CDR2 SYGVNS. This CDR3 contains 12 residues. The CDR3 bases are TGTGCCAGCAGTATATACAGGGGTGAGCAGTACTTC. Protein: CASSIYRGEQYF.

This sequence joins TRBV7-9 and TRBJ2-7; a weak D match, TRBD2 (6 bases). This CDR3 is 12 amino acids long. The ends were cut back, 5 bases at V and 6 bases at J, with 11 bases in the middle. Germline CDR1 SEHNR, CDR2 FQNEAQ (reference sequence). The CDR3 DNA reads as TGTGCCAGCAGCACCTCTAGCGTCGAGCAGTACTTC. Its protein is CASSTSSVEQYF. The variable domain in full, with the rest retrieved from reference TRBV7-9 and TRBJ2-7, is DTGVSQNPRHKITKRGQNVTFRCDPISEHNRLYWYRQTLGQGPEFLTYFQNEAQLEKSRLLSDRFSAERPKGSFSTLEIQRTEQGDSAMYLCASSTSSVEQYFGPGTRLTVT.

This chain joins TRBV2 and TRBJ2-1, with a possible D match to TRBD1 (7 bases). The germline CDR1 and CDR2 sequences are SNHLY and FYNNEI. V gave up 8 bases and J gave up 4 bases, with 12 bases separating them. The CDR3 totals 13 residues. In DNA form, the CDR3 reads TGTGCCAGCGGCGGGGACAGTTACAATGAGCAGTTCTTC. The encoded protein is CASGGDSYNEQFF. Supplemented by reference TRBV2 and TRBJ2-1, the full variable domain reads EPEVTQTPSHQVTQMGQEVILRCVPISNHLYFYWYRQILGQKVEFLVSFYNNEISEKSEIFDDQFSVERPDGSNFTLKIRSTKLEDSAMYFCASGGDSYNEQFFGPGTRLTVL.

The chain joins TRBV10-3 to TRBJ1-3; D gene uncertain. V was pared by 10 bases and J by 4 bases, with 14 bases between. This CDR3 is 13 amino acids long. Germline CDR1 reads ENHRY; CDR2 reads SYGVKD. The CDR3: CATSGGPGNTIYF. CDR3 sequence (DNA): TGTGCCACCTCGGGAGGGCCCGGAAACACCATATATTTT.

The chain couples TRBV2 to TRBJ2-7; the match to TRBD2 covers 10 bases. The germline V gene encodes CDR1 SNHLY and CDR2 FYNNEI. V shed 5 bases, J shed 3 bases, and the junction held 22 bases outside the gene matches. The CDR3 totals 20 residues. CDR3: CASSIRQGMVLAGALYEQYF. CDR3 in DNA: TGTGCCAGCAGTATCCGACAGGGGATGGTGCTAGCGGGAGCCCTCTACGAGCAGTACTTC.

The gene calls are TRBV7-8 and TRBJ2-1; 9 bases are shared with TRBD2. The CDR3 covers 16 residues. V lost 4 bases, J lost 2 bases, and 6 bases stayed unmatched. Germline CDR1 is SGHVS and CDR2 is FQNEAQ. The CDR3 here is CASSSPSGTTYNEQFF. In DNA form, the CDR3 reads TGTGCCAGCAGCTCCCCTAGCGGGACCACCTACAATGAGCAGTTCTTC.

CDR3 amino acids: CASSLAPLGTTGNEQFF. In DNA, the CDR3 is TGTGCCAGCAGCTTAGCCCCCCTCGGGACTACCGGGAATGAGCAGTTCTTC. J is TRBJ2-1 and V is TRBV7-9, with 7 positions matching TRBD2. V lost 0 bases, J lost 7 bases, and 12 bases stayed unmatched. The germline V gene has CDR1 SEHNR and CDR2 FQNEAQ (reference sequence). CDR3 length: 17 residues.

The chain carries TRBV7-9 and TRBJ1-2; the D is unclear. Trimming took off 5 bases at V and 6 bases at J, with 13 bases between the two ends. Germline CDR1 SEHNR, CDR2 FQNEAQ (reference sequence). The CDR3 spans 13 residues. The CDR3 DNA sequence: TGTGCCAGCAGCGTGGACCCGGAGGATGGCTACACCTTC. Its translation: CASSVDPEDGYTF.

Only one count was recorded for this clone. This chain uses TRBV7-2 with TRBJ1-2; D may be TRBD1 (5 bases). This CDR3 comprises 13 residues. Trimming pared 1 base from V and 5 bases from J, leaving 8 bases between. Per the germline V gene, CDR1 is SGHTA and CDR2 is FQGNSA. The CDR3 sequence: CASSLEQVYGYTF. The CDR3 DNA is TGTGCCAGCAGCTTAGAACAGGTTTATGGCTACACCTTC.

This chain uses TRBV9 with TRBJ2-3; TRBD2 is a possible D gene (6 bases). Germline values: CDR1 SGDLS, CDR2 YYNGEE. The CDR3 covers 15 residues. V lost 3 bases and J 4 bases, leaving 15 bases between the germline ends. CDR3 DNA: TGTGCCAGCAGCGAAGGAGGCGGGACGGCAGATACGCAGTATTTT. Residues: CASSEGGGTADTQYF.

This chain uses TRBV5-1 with TRBJ2-1; 8 nucleotides match TRBD2. V trimming: 3 bases; J trimming: 6 bases; junction bases outside the gene matches: 5. Germline assignment: CDR1 SGHRS and CDR2 YFSETQ. The CDR3 contains 14 residues. The CDR3 nucleotides read TGCGCCAGCAGCTCCTCCGGGAGGGCCAATGAGCAGTTCTTC. This encodes CASSSSGRANEQFF.

The chain has TRBV6-1 and TRBJ2-1, with a tentative D call TRBD2 (5 bases). The ends were cut back, 6 bases at V and 4 bases at J, with 10 bases in the middle. Germline V CDR1 and CDR2: MNHNS, SASEGT. This CDR3 contains 13 residues. The CDR3 here is CASRKSGYNEQFF. The DNA of the CDR3 is TGTGCCAGCAGGAAGAGCGGATACAATGAGCAGTTCTTC.

The chain employs TRBV7-9 and TRBJ1-2; weak D call: TRBD1 (6 bases). Germline lookup yields CDR1 SEHNR and CDR2 FQNEAQ (reference sequence). The CDR3 extends over 13 amino acids. V shed 5 bases and J shed 2 bases, with 9 bases lying between them. The CDR3 is CASSPGQNYGYTF. The CDR3 nucleotides are TGTGCCAGCAGCCCCGGACAGAACTATGGCTACACCTTC.